Listed here are 3 T cell receptor beta chains from one sample, sequenced in a study of memory CD4+ T cells and cytomegalovirus serostatus. The sort gate was single viable CD3+CD4+CD8-CD45RO+ cells for memory CD4+ T cells. The data were produced by immunoSEQ multiplex PCR, yet TCRdb's version contains in-frame clones alone and is incomplete. The sample includes 60,000 to 70,000 clones, more than 75% of them seen just once. The sample taken for sequencing was memory CD4+ T cells from blood. Source of these receptors: an adult in good health and CMV-seropositive.

The chain carries TRBV4-3 and TRBJ1-4; TRBD1 agrees at 7 bases. This CDR3 region has 15 residues. Per the germline V gene, CDR1 is LGHNA and CDR2 is YSLEER. After removal of 5 bases from V and 7 bases from J, the junction contained 10 bases not matched to a gene. CDR3 DNA sequence: TGCGCCAGCAGCGAGGGAAGGGGGCGCGGTGAAAAACTGTTTTTT. Its translation is CASSEGRGRGEKLFF.

The chain uses TRBV19 and TRBJ2-5; D possibly corresponds to TRBD2 (6 bases). The V gene's germline CDR1 is LNHDA and CDR2 SQIVND (reference sequence). CDR3 length: 15 amino acids. Trimming took 3 bases from V and 5 from J, leaving 16 bases between them. CDR3 sequence (DNA): TGTGCCAGTAGTATTGAGGGGAGGCCTTGGGAGACCCAGTACTTC. Its translation: CASSIEGRPWETQYF.

This clone was seen more than once but under ten times. The chain employs TRBV30 and TRBJ1-6; D gene uncertain. CDR1 is GTSNPN and CDR2 is SVGIG in the germline V gene (reference sequence). V gave up 1 base and J gave up 7 bases, with 17 bases separating them. The CDR3 has 16 residues. This chain's CDR3 is CAWSGLTSQRNSPLHF. The CDR3 DNA reads as TGTGCCTGGAGTGGGCTCACCTCCCAGAGGAATTCACCCCTCCACTTT.